The rows below give T cell receptor beta chains drawn from one sample of a study of T cell repertoires in cytomegalovirus infection. For these receptors, no antigen is known. TCRdb re-analysed the reads in MiXCR, keeping a single row per CDR3 protein. Found here are approximately 470,000 distinct CDR3 sequences, 40% to 50% of them singletons; the top ten hold around two fifths. The sequencing here drew on cultured PBMCs, taken from culture after CMV antigen stimulation. All receptors derive from a human donor in good health (CMV status not recorded). Some clones in this sample may be carry-over from other donors' samples. Each CDR3 is given with its conserved first and last residue. The order of the fields is clone size, J gene, V gene, D gene, CDR3 DNA, CDR3 protein. D genes are given only for firm matches. Clone size is not always given. Where it is, it says once, few, many or a class for expanded clones.

clone_size: .
j_call: TRBJ1-2
v_call: TRBV10-3
d_call: .
cdr3_nt: TGTGCCATCAGTGAGTCGGACCAAACCCTCTATGGCTACACCTTC
cdr3_aa: CAISESDQTLYGYTF

clone_size: few
j_call: TRBJ2-1
v_call: TRBV7-2
d_call: TRBD2
cdr3_nt: TGTGCCAGCAGCTTAGTCCCTAGCGGGACTGATGAGCAGTTCTTC
cdr3_aa: CASSLVPSGTDEQFF

clone_size: .
j_call: TRBJ1-5
v_call: TRBV24-1
d_call: .
cdr3_nt: TGTGCCACCAGCAAGGGGGGGATCGGCGGTCAGCCCCAGCATTTT
cdr3_aa: CATSKGGIGGQPQHF

clone_size: .
j_call: TRBJ2-3
v_call: TRBV2
d_call: .
cdr3_nt: TGTGCCAGCAGTGAAGGCCCTAGGACAGATACGCAGTATTTT
cdr3_aa: CASSEGPRTDTQYF

clone_size: .
j_call: TRBJ2-2
v_call: TRBV20-1
d_call: TRBD2
cdr3_nt: TGCAGTGCAACCGGTTGGACTAGCGGGAGGGGAAACACCGGGGAGCTGTTTTTT
cdr3_aa: CSATGWTSGRGNTGELFF

clone_size: once
j_call: TRBJ1-1
v_call: TRBV6-2/TRBV6-3
d_call: .
cdr3_nt: TGTGCCAGCAGTTACCCACAGGGTAAAAACACTGAAGCTTTCTTT
cdr3_aa: CASSYPQGKNTEAFF

clone_size: once
j_call: TRBJ2-5
v_call: TRBV12-3/TRBV12-4
d_call: .
cdr3_nt: TGTGCCAGCAGTTTAAAAGGACACCAGTACTTC
cdr3_aa: CASSLKGHQYF

clone_size: .
j_call: TRBJ1-1
v_call: TRBV20-1
d_call: .
cdr3_nt: TGCAGTGCTCGTAGGACCGGCGGAAACACTGAAGCTTTCTTT
cdr3_aa: CSARRTGGNTEAFF

clone_size: few
j_call: TRBJ2-1
v_call: TRBV18
d_call: TRBD2
cdr3_nt: TGTGCCAGCTCACCGCCGGGACTAGGCGGCAATGAGCAGTTCTTC
cdr3_aa: CASSPPGLGGNEQFF

clone_size: .
j_call: TRBJ1-5
v_call: TRBV6-5
d_call: TRBD1
cdr3_nt: TGTGCCAGCAGTTACTCGTACAGGGGTAATCAGCCCCAGCATTTT
cdr3_aa: CASSYSYRGNQPQHF

clone_size: few
j_call: TRBJ2-1
v_call: TRBV7-9
d_call: TRBD2
cdr3_nt: TGTGCCAGCAGCCAGGGACTATGGGGTGAGCAGTTCTTC
cdr3_aa: CASSQGLWGEQFF

clone_size: .
j_call: TRBJ2-5
v_call: TRBV4-2
d_call: TRBD2
cdr3_nt: TGTGCCAGCAGCCAAGAAGTAGCGGGGGGGCAAGAGACCCAGTACTTC
cdr3_aa: CASSQEVAGGQETQYF

clone_size: .
j_call: TRBJ2-7
v_call: TRBV28
d_call: TRBD1
cdr3_nt: TGTGCCAGCCGGGACAGGGGGCTGAACGAGCAGTACTTC
cdr3_aa: CASRDRGLNEQYF

clone_size: .
j_call: TRBJ2-3
v_call: TRBV7-6
d_call: .
cdr3_nt: TGTGCCAGCAGCTTTACCGAGGGGACAGATACGCAGTATTTT
cdr3_aa: CASSFTEGTDTQYF

clone_size: .
j_call: TRBJ1-4
v_call: TRBV15
d_call: .
cdr3_nt: TGTGCCACCAGCATAGACAGGAATGAAAAACTGTTTTTT
cdr3_aa: CATSIDRNEKLFF

clone_size: .
j_call: TRBJ2-3
v_call: TRBV5-4
d_call: TRBD1
cdr3_nt: TGTGCCAGCAGCTTGGGTTTGAGGACAGGGTCAGCAGATACGCAGTATTTT
cdr3_aa: CASSLGLRTGSADTQYF

clone_size: few
j_call: TRBJ2-3
v_call: TRBV5-4
d_call: .
cdr3_nt: TGTGCCAGCAGCCACGGAGGGGCCCAAGCACGCACAGATACGCAGTATTTT
cdr3_aa: CASSHGGAQARTDTQYF

clone_size: few
j_call: TRBJ1-6
v_call: TRBV5-1
d_call: .
cdr3_nt: TGCGCCAGCAGCTTGGCCCACGGCGGGCTTAATTCACCCCTCCACTTT
cdr3_aa: CASSLAHGGLNSPLHF